This TCR beta chain was sequenced in a study of T cells in Graves' hyperthyroidism and ophthalmopathy. Authors of the study amplified TCR beta CDR3 regions from RNA transcripts. Carried out on the TCR CDR3, a first-round RT-PCR used the HTBI primer set. MiXCR, run by TCRdb on the multiplex PCR reads, gives a single entry per CDR3 protein. The data contain almost 600,000 distinct CDR3 sequences, 40% to 55% of them seen just once; the ten biggest clones take up approximately 7.5%. This clonotype has a count of ten or more. The antigen remains unidentified. Whole-study results and caveats: A model using 13 V-J features told ophthalmopathy apart from stable hyperthyroidism. Expanded thyroid clonotypes (above 0.001) were mostly also found in blood.

Newly diagnosed hyperthyroidism, duration under 2 months, in patients aged 18 to 65. This TCR derives from a woman aged 18 to 35 with Graves' hyperthyroidism. The material sequenced was peripheral blood or thyroid tissue (not recorded which).

The CDR3: CASSFRVGQGYGYTF. As DNA, the CDR3 is TGTGCCAGCAGCTTCCGAGTGGGACAAGGATATGGCTACACCTTC. This sequence joins TRBV7-9 and TRBJ1-2; D might be TRBD1 (6 bases). The V end was cut by 3 bases, the J end by 5 bases, with 16 bases between. CDR3 length: 15 residues. Germline V gene lookup returns CDR1 SEHNR and CDR2 FQNEAQ (reference sequence).